The rows below give T cell receptor beta chains drawn from one sample of a study of T cell repertoires in cytomegalovirus infection. Using its own MiXCR run on the reads, TCRdb lists one record per CDR3 protein. Among about 830,000 distinct CDR3 sequences listed, approximately 32% were seen once. What these receptors recognize is not known. The sample here was cultured CD8+ T cells from PBMCs, taken from culture after CMV antigen stimulation. The receptors shown here come from a human donor in good health (CMV status not recorded). Some clones in this sample may be carry-over from other donors' samples. The CDR3 runs from the conserved cysteine through the conserved F or W. The D gene is left open where the match is weak. The size field is filled for only some rows; it gives once, few, many or a size class.

TRBJ2-3 many . TRBV7-2 TGTGCCAACTCCCTTCGGGGGACCGGAGATACGCAGTATTTT CANSLRGTGDTQYF
TRBJ2-2 few . TRBV11-2 TGTGCCAGCAGCTTAGGGGGGCAGAAAGGGTCAACCGGGGAGCTGTTTTTT CASSLGGQKGSTGELFF
TRBJ1-3 many . TRBV7-2 TGTGCCAGCAGCCTACCGACGGCGGTAAACACCATATATTTT CASSLPTAVNTIYF
TRBJ2-7 . . TRBV7-9 TGTGCCAGCAGCTTCACCCAGGGGTCCTACGAGCAGTACTTC CASSFTQGSYEQYF
TRBJ2-7 . . TRBV7-2 TGTGCCAGCGGATGGGGGAAATCCTACGAGCAGTACTTC CASGWGKSYEQYF
TRBJ1-2 many . TRBV7-8 TGTGCCAGCAGCCCGGCTGCTAACTATGGCTACACCTTC CASSPAANYGYTF
TRBJ1-4 . . TRBV28 TGTGCCAGCAGTCCCCCGTGGGAAACTAATGAAAAACTGTTTTTT CASSPPWETNEKLFF
TRBJ1-6 . . TRBV20-1 TGCAGTGCTACCGGAGCTAGCTCCTATAATTCACCCCTCCACTTT CSATGASSYNSPLHF
TRBJ2-1 few TRBD2 TRBV14 TGTGCCAGCAGTCCCTATAGCGGGCCTTACAATGAGCAGTTCTTC CASSPYSGPYNEQFF
TRBJ2-2 . . TRBV28 TGTGCCAGCAGTAAGGCAGGGTGGGAGCTGTTTTTT CASSKAGWELFF
TRBJ1-5 . . TRBV5-5 TGTGCCAGCGCGGGGGACCTCAATCAGCCCCAGCATTTT CASAGDLNQPQHF
TRBJ1-1 few . TRBV11-2 TGTGCCAGCAGCCAACAGGTTAGAACTGAAGCTTTCTTT CASSQQVRTEAFF
TRBJ2-7 . . TRBV12-3/TRBV12-4 TGTACCAGCAGTTTACAATCCAGGGGAGGAAAATACGAGCAGTACTTC CTSSLQSRGGKYEQYF
TRBJ2-5 few . TRBV7-9 TGTGCCAGCAGCTTAGGAAGGGGGACGTGGGAGACCCAGTACTTC CASSLGRGTWETQYF
TRBJ1-2 . . TRBV5-3 TGTGCCAGCAGCTCAAATCCAGGATATGGCTACACCTTC CASSSNPGYGYTF
TRBJ1-1 many TRBD1 TRBV6-6 TGTGCCAGCACCGAAACGGAAACCCCGCAGGGCAGGGGGCACACTGAAGCTTTCTTT CASTETETPQGRGHTEAFF
TRBJ1-2 many TRBD1 TRBV7-9 TGTGCCAGCAGCCCTCGGACAGGGGCGATAATCTATGGCTACACCTTC CASSPRTGAIIYGYTF
TRBJ2-1 few TRBD2 TRBV27 TGTGCCAGCGGACTACTAGCGGGGAACTACAATGAGCAGTTCTTC CASGLLAGNYNEQFF
TRBJ1-1 . . TRBV11-2 TGTGCCAGCAGCTTATGGATGCTGGACAAGAACACTGAAGCTTTCTTT CASSLWMLDKNTEAFF
TRBJ1-6 many TRBD1 TRBV10-3 TGTGCCATCAGCGCAGGGGGCAATTCACCCCTCCACTTT CAISAGGNSPLHF
TRBJ1-5 many . TRBV18 TGTGCCAGCTCACCACAAGGGCAGGGCGATCTTCGGCCCCAGCATTTT CASSPQGQGDLRPQHF
TRBJ1-6 once . TRBV10-3 TGTGCCATCAGCCCGAGCTCAGGAGGGACTCTCAGCTCCTATAATTCACCCCTCCACTTT CAISPSSGGTLSSYNSPLHF
TRBJ2-5 few TRBD1 TRBV12-3/TRBV12-4 TGTGCCAGCACCTTGACAGGGGTCCAAGAGACCCAGTACTTC CASTLTGVQETQYF
TRBJ2-3 . TRBD2 TRBV7-2 TGTGCCAGCAGCTTAAGTCTAGCGGGGGGGAGGGATACGCAGTATTTT CASSLSLAGGRDTQYF
TRBJ1-6 . . TRBV19 TGTGCCAGTACACTGAGCCTCGATTCACCCCTCCACTTT CASTLSLDSPLHF
TRBJ2-1 few . TRBV4-3 TGCGCCAGCAGCCAAGAGACAGTCTACAATGAGCAGTTCTTC CASSQETVYNEQFF
TRBJ1-1 few . TRBV7-9 TGTGCCAGCACCTCTAGTCCGGATGAAGCTTTCTTT CASTSSPDEAFF
TRBJ2-3 many . TRBV7-2 TGTGCCAGCAGCCACGCTGGGTCAGATACGCAGTATTTT CASSHAGSDTQYF
TRBJ2-1 . TRBD2 TRBV6-5 TGTGCCAGCAGTTACTCTAGCGGGGGTAATGAGCAGTTCTTC CASSYSSGGNEQFF
TRBJ1-1 . . TRBV4-2 TGTGCCAACAGCCTGCCCCCCCGACGGGAGAACACTGAAGCTTTCTTT CANSLPPRRENTEAFF
TRBJ1-5 . TRBD1 TRBV4-3 TGCGCCAGCAGCCAGGACAGGAGTTTTTATCAGCCCCAGCATTTT CASSQDRSFYQPQHF
TRBJ2-7 . . TRBV10-3 TGTGCCATCAGTGATCCCCCGGCGGTTCCCTACGAGCAGTACTTC CAISDPPAVPYEQYF
TRBJ2-1 . TRBD1 TRBV6-5 TGTGCCAGCAGTTACCCGGGACAGGATCGTTACAATGAGCAGTTCTTC CASSYPGQDRYNEQFF
TRBJ1-2 few . TRBV6-2/TRBV6-3 TGTGCCAGCAGTTACTCGACAGAAATCTATGGCTACACCTTC CASSYSTEIYGYTF
TRBJ1-6 . TRBD1 TRBV7-9 TGTGCCAGCAGGAATACAGGGGGCTCACCCCTCCACTTT CASRNTGGSPLHF
TRBJ1-5 . . TRBV6-2/TRBV6-3 TGTGCCAGCAGCGCAAGGAGGGGCAATCAGCCCCAGCATTTT CASSARRGNQPQHF
TRBJ2-3 . TRBD1 TRBV6-1 TGTGCCAGCAGTGAAACAAGACAGGGACGCACAGATACGCAGTATTTT CASSETRQGRTDTQYF
TRBJ2-3 few TRBD2 TRBV12-3/TRBV12-4 TGTGCCAGCAGTTTAGAGCCGGGGGGAAGGACAGATACGCAGTATTTT CASSLEPGGRTDTQYF
TRBJ1-3 few . TRBV7-3 TGTGCCGAAGCCCCCCAGCCTTCTGGAAACACCATATATTTT CAEAPQPSGNTIYF
TRBJ2-3 . . TRBV7-3 TGTGCCAGCAGCTCTACGGTTAGGGGCACAGATACGCAGTATTTT CASSSTVRGTDTQYF
TRBJ1-2 . . TRBV7-6 TGTGCCAGCAGCCACGCGGGGGGCGGTTATGGCTACACCTTC CASSHAGGGYGYTF
TRBJ2-1 . . TRBV27 TGTGCCAGCAGTGCCCAGTGGAAGAATGAGCAGTTCTTC CASSAQWKNEQFF
TRBJ1-2 few . TRBV29-1 TGCAGCGTTGAGATCGACGACTATGGCTACACCTTC CSVEIDDYGYTF
TRBJ1-6 . . TRBV7-4 TGTGCCAGCAGCTTAGTACGGGGGGCCAATAATTCACCCCTCCACTTT CASSLVRGANNSPLHF
TRBJ2-5 . TRBD1 TRBV6-1 TGTGCCAGCAGCCACAGGGGGCTGAGGGAGACCCAGTACTTC CASSHRGLRETQYF
TRBJ1-4 once . TRBV19 TGTGCCAGTAGTATCCAAGACAGAAGGAATGAAAAACTGTTTTTT CASSIQDRRNEKLFF
TRBJ2-2 . . TRBV4-3 TGCGCCAGCAGCCAAGGAGAAAGAGCCGGGGAGCTGTTTTTT CASSQGERAGELFF
TRBJ2-3 few TRBD2 TRBV7-7 TGTGCTAGCAGCTCGCGGGAGCGGGGGGGCGCAGATACGCAGTATTTT CASSSRERGGADTQYF
TRBJ2-2 . TRBD2 TRBV6-2/TRBV6-3 TGTGCCAGCAGTTATAGCGGGGGGCACACCGGGGAGCTGTTTTTT CASSYSGGHTGELFF
TRBJ2-1 few . TRBV4-1 TGCGCCAGCAGCCAAGAGGAATTGAGCGGGGACAGCTCCTACAATGAGCAGTTCTTC CASSQEELSGDSSYNEQFF
TRBJ2-1 . TRBD1 TRBV7-6 TGTGCCAGCAGCTTAGGGGACAGTTACTACAATGAGCAGTTCTTC CASSLGDSYYNEQFF
TRBJ1-2 few . TRBV20-1 TGCAGTGCTAGAGATTTGTCAATAGGGTACTATGGCTACACCTTC CSARDLSIGYYGYTF